The 26 T cell receptor beta chains presented below share a single source sample, sequenced in a study of blood T cell repertoires in COVID-19. Some clones are missing from TCRdb's copy, which holds only in-frame ones; the method was immunoSEQ multiplex PCR. The sample includes 200,000 or so clones, 70% to 90% of them seen just once. Sequenced: PBMCs or T cells enriched from blood (not recorded which). All receptors derive from a woman in her 40s with acute COVID-19.

This clone has only a few counts. The rearrangement links TRBV19 to TRBJ1-2; the match to TRBD1 covers 7 bases. The length of the CDR3 is 13 residues. The germline V gene encodes CDR1 LNHDA and CDR2 SQIVND (reference sequence). V shed 5 bases, J shed 5 bases, and the junction held 5 bases outside the gene matches. CDR3 residues: CASSETGRYGYTF. The DNA of the CDR3 is TGTGCCAGTAGTGAGACAGGGCGTTATGGCTACACCTTC.

This chain uses TRBV7-3 with TRBJ1-1; 10 bases fit TRBD1. Germline CDR1 is SGHTA and CDR2 is FQGTGA. Trimming cost V 3 bases and J 3 bases; bases outside gene matches: 4. CDR3 length: 15 amino acids. DNA of the CDR3: TGTGCCAGCAGCTTCGGACAGGGGGGTCACACTGAAGCTTTCTTT. Protein: CASSFGQGGHTEAFF.

This clone was seen once. This chain links TRBV7-9 with TRBJ2-5, with a possible D match to TRBD2 (6 bases). V lost 3 bases, J lost 4 bases, and 15 bases lay in between. The CDR3 length is 15 residues. Germline CDR1 reads SEHNR; CDR2 reads FQNEAQ (reference sequence). The CDR3 reads CASSLALGEAETQYF. As DNA, the CDR3 is TGTGCCAGCAGCTTGGCGTTAGGGGAGGCAGAGACCCAGTACTTC.

The chain carries TRBV30 and TRBJ1-1, with a tentative D call TRBD1 (5 bases). Looked up from germline, CDR1 is GTSNPN and CDR2 is SVGIG (reference sequence). The CDR3 runs to 11 residues. Deletions cut 4 bases from V and 6 bases from J, with 9 bases between. CDR3 amino acids: CAWNGGAEAFF. In DNA form, the CDR3 reads TGTGCCTGGAACGGGGGAGCTGAAGCTTTCTTT.

This chain joins TRBV10-2 and TRBJ1-2; D is uncertain. Trimming removed 3 bases at V and 6 bases at J, with 8 bases between. Germline CDR1 WSHSY, CDR2 SAAADI. The CDR3 totals 12 residues. CDR3 coding DNA: TGCGCCAGCAGTGAAGAGTTGGATGGCTACACCTTC. This gives the protein CASSEELDGYTF.

The sample holds a few counts of this clone. The chain combines TRBV6-5 with TRBJ1-1; 11 bases map to TRBD1. The CDR3 contains 15 residues. Germline V gene data show CDR1 as MNHEY and CDR2 as SVGAGI. With 0 bases clipped from V and 4 bases from J, the junction kept 1 base outside the gene matches. CDR3 bases: TGTGCCAGCAGTTACTCCGGGACAGGGGGCACTGAAGCTTTCTTT. Translated: CASSYSGTGGTEAFF.

V usage is TRBV24-1 and J usage is TRBJ1-2, with 7 bases aligning to TRBD1. The germline CDR1 and CDR2 sequences are KGHDR and SFDVKD. With V trimmed by 4 bases and J by 8 bases, 3 bases remained unmatched. The CDR3 is 12 residues long. The CDR3 sequence: CATSETGRGYTF. The CDR3 DNA reads TGTGCCACCAGTGAGACAGGGAGAGGCTACACCTTC.

The chain recombines TRBV19 with TRBJ1-2; possibly TRBD1 for D (5 bases). V gave up 7 bases and J gave up 4 bases, with 13 bases separating them. The CDR3 has 13 residues. Germline V lookup: CDR1 LNHDA, CDR2 SQIVND (reference sequence). CDR3 residues: CASTGGTVYGYTF. The CDR3 DNA reads as TGTGCCAGTACTGGGGGGACCGTCTATGGCTACACCTTC. The full variable domain, with the rest looked up from reference TRBV19 and TRBJ1-2, is DGGITQSPKYLFRKEGQNVTLSCEQNLNHDAMYWYRQDPGQGLRLIYYSQIVNDFQKGDIAEGYSVSREKKESFPLTVTSAQKNPTAFYLCASTGGTVYGYTFGSGTRLTVV.

This chain links TRBV9 with TRBJ1-6, with D unclear. The V and J ends lost 5 bases and 7 bases respectively, with 13 bases between them. The CDR3 length is 14 residues. Germline V gene lookup returns CDR1 SGDLS and CDR2 YYNGEE. CDR3 in amino acids: CASSADGGNSPLHF. The CDR3 DNA reads TGTGCCAGCAGTGCGGACGGAGGAAATTCACCCCTCCACTTT.

The V call is TRBV3-1 (or the pseudogene TRBV3-2), the J call TRBJ2-3; D may be TRBD2 (5 bases). V lost 4 bases, J lost 4 bases, and 18 bases lay in between. CDR1 is LGHDT and CDR2 is YNNKEL in the germline V gene (reference sequence). The CDR3 is 16 residues long. CDR3: CASSPEGSKNSDTQYF. CDR3 DNA: TGTGCCAGCAGCCCCGAGGGTTCAAAGAATTCAGATACGCAGTATTTT.

This clone turned up a few times. The V call is TRBV3-1 (or the pseudogene TRBV3-2), the J call TRBJ1-1; 8 bases line up with TRBD1. From germline, CDR1 is LGHDT and CDR2 YNNKEL (reference sequence). The CDR3 extends over 15 amino acids. V lost 4 bases and J lost 5; bases outside the gene matches: 9. The CDR3 reads CASSPYLQGATEAFF. The CDR3 nucleotides are TGTGCCAGCAGCCCATATCTTCAGGGGGCGACTGAAGCTTTCTTT.

The chain uses TRBV5-5 and TRBJ1-1, with a weak D call TRBD1 (5 bases). V was trimmed by 0 bases and J by 0 bases, leaving 12 bases between them. CDR3 size: 16 residues. Germline V lookup: CDR1 SGHKS, CDR2 YYEKEE (reference sequence). The CDR3: CASSLVQGIMNTEAFF. CDR3 in DNA: TGTGCCAGCAGCTTGGTCCAGGGAATCATGAACACTGAAGCTTTCTTT.

CDR3 DNA sequence: TGTGCCAGCAGCTCGACCGGTGTGGGGAGTGACTGGCTATACACCTTC. Residues: CASSSTGVGSDWLYTF. The chain uses TRBV13 and TRBJ1-2; D unresolved. Germline values: CDR1 PRHDT, CDR2 FYEKMQ (reference sequence). V was trimmed by 4 bases and J by 11 bases, leaving 26 bases between them. This CDR3 region has 16 residues.

The V call is TRBV13, the J call TRBJ2-5, with 15 bases lining up with TRBD2. Germline V gene lookup returns CDR1 PRHDT and CDR2 FYEKMQ (reference sequence). V lost 3 bases to trimming and J lost 1 base; unmatched junction nucleotides: 6. This CDR3 comprises 18 residues. The CDR3 reads CASSFGLAGGPLQETQYF. CDR3 bases: TGTGCCAGCAGCTTCGGACTAGCGGGGGGGCCCCTCCAAGAGACCCAGTACTTC. The variable domain in full, with the rest retrieved from reference TRBV13 and TRBJ2-5, is AAGVIQSPRHLIKEKRETATLKCYPIPRHDTVYWYQQGPGQDPQFLISFYEKMQSDKGSIPDRFSAQQFSDYHSELNMSSLELGDSALYFCASSFGLAGGPLQETQYFGPGTRLLVL.

The chain joins TRBV28 to TRBJ1-1; D not certain. With 8 bases removed from V and 4 bases from J, the gap between germline ends came to 8 bases. Germline CDR1 is MDHEN and CDR2 is SYDVKM. This CDR3 has 11 residues. CDR3: CASLRSTEAFF. The CDR3 DNA reads as TGTGCCAGCCTTCGTAGCACTGAAGCTTTCTTT.

The chain employs TRBV30 and TRBJ1-6; no clear D. This CDR3 comprises 16 residues. Trimming took off 1 base at V and 0 bases at J, with 10 bases between the two ends. Germline CDR1 is GTSNPN and CDR2 is SVGIG (reference sequence). In DNA form, the CDR3 reads TGTGCCTGGAGTGAAAAGTTTAGCTCCTATAATTCACCCCTCCACTTT. Protein product: CAWSEKFSSYNSPLHF.

This chain connects TRBV19 to TRBJ2-2; D remains unclear. From germline, CDR1 is LNHDA and CDR2 SQIVND (reference sequence). The CDR3 contains 14 residues. V lost 1 base, J lost 5 bases, and 8 bases lay in between. The CDR3 is CASSIGGPTGELFF. In nucleotides, the CDR3 is TGTGCCAGTAGTATAGGAGGTCCTACCGGGGAGCTGTTTTTT.

CDR3 sequence reads: CASSLGTGGLSQPQHF. The CDR3 DNA follows: TGTGCCAGCAGCTTGGGGACAGGAGGGCTCTCTCAGCCCCAGCATTTT. This chain joins TRBV5-8 and TRBJ1-5; TRBD1 matches 7 bases. CDR3 length: 16 amino acids. Germline V gives CDR1 SGHTS, CDR2 YDEGEE. V lost 0 bases and J lost 6; bases outside the gene matches: 9.

The chain combines TRBV15 with TRBJ1-5; D may be TRBD1 (5 bases). CDR1 LNHNV and CDR2 YYDKDF come from the germline V gene (reference sequence). The CDR3 covers 16 residues. V shed 2 bases and J shed 7 bases, with 18 bases lying between them. The CDR3: CATSRTGTRGNQPQHF. In DNA, the CDR3 is TGTGCCACCAGCAGAACCGGGACCCGGGGGAACCAGCCCCAGCATTTT. Complete variable domain (other parts from reference TRBV15 and TRBJ1-5): DAMVIQNPRYQVTQFGKPVTLSCSQTLNHNVMYWYQQKSSQAPKLLFHYYDKDFNNEADTPDNFQSRRPNTSFCFLDIRSPGLGDTAMYLCATSRTGTRGNQPQHFGDGTRLSIL.

The rearrangement joins TRBV5-8 to TRBJ1-2; no clear D. Germline V CDR1 and CDR2: SGHTS, YDEGEE. There are 14 residues in the CDR3. Deletions cut 7 bases from V and 4 bases from J, with 17 bases between. CDR3 amino acids: CASYSLREFYGYTF. CDR3 sequence (DNA): TGTGCCAGCTACAGCTTACGGGAGTTCTATGGCTACACCTTC.

This chain joins TRBV27 and TRBJ1-5; D remains unclear. The germline V gene has CDR1 MNHEY and CDR2 SMNVEV (reference sequence). V gave up 0 bases and J gave up 3 bases, with 9 bases separating them. The CDR3 loop spans 15 amino acids. DNA of the CDR3: TGTGCCAGCAGTTTATCGGCCAGGCTCAATCAGCCCCAGCATTTT. Amino acid sequence: CASSLSARLNQPQHF.

The rearrangement uses TRBV29-1 and TRBJ2-3; D unclear. Germline V gene lookup returns CDR1 SQVTM and CDR2 ANQGSEA. V lost 2 bases, J lost 2 bases, and 8 bases lay in between. The CDR3 is 13 amino acids. Here the CDR3 DNA reads TGCAGCGTTGAAACCCGGTTCACAGATACGCAGTATTTT. It translates to CSVETRFTDTQYF.

V usage is TRBV19 and J usage is TRBJ1-2; D might be TRBD1 (6 bases). Looked up from germline, CDR1 is LNHDA and CDR2 is SQIVND (reference sequence). Trimming cost V 6 bases and J 6 bases, with 11 bases left between them. The CDR3 totals 12 residues. The CDR3, as DNA: TGTGCCAGTAGCAGGGGCTCCAATGGCTACACCTTC. Translating gives CASSRGSNGYTF.

The J gene is TRBJ2-1, the V gene TRBV29-1; the D gene is possibly TRBD2 (6 bases). The CDR3 runs 12 residues. Germline CDR1 SQVTM, CDR2 ANQGSEA. V was shortened by 7 bases and J by 2 bases, with 9 bases between the two germline ends. The CDR3 protein is CSATGAYNEQFF. CDR3 nucleotide sequence: TGCAGCGCCACGGGGGCCTACAATGAGCAGTTCTTC.

The chain couples TRBV9 to TRBJ2-3; 10 bases map to TRBD2. The J segment lost 6 bases and the V segment lost 0 bases, leaving 4 bases of the junction unmatched. The V gene's germline CDR1 is SGDLS and CDR2 YYNGEE. This CDR3 is built from 15 residues. CDR3 amino acids: CASSVVSGGGDTQYF. The CDR3 region has the DNA TGTGCCAGCAGCGTAGTGAGCGGGGGGGGTGATACGCAGTATTTT.

V usage is TRBV5-6 and J usage is TRBJ1-6; D uncertain. The germline V gene encodes CDR1 SGHDT and CDR2 YYEEEE. Trimming stripped 0 bases from V and 0 bases from J, with 10 bases between. The CDR3 contains 17 residues. CDR3 region: CASSLGSLSSYNSPLHF. The DNA of the CDR3 is TGTGCCAGCAGCTTGGGGAGTCTAAGCTCCTATAATTCACCCCTCCACTTT.